The entry that follows covers one T cell receptor (beta chain) sequence. Its antigen remains unidentified. Clones were read by immunoSEQ multiplex PCR, and TCRdb kept only the in-frame ones, dropping some. Of about 160,000 clones in the sample, 75% to 90% were seen once. The CDR3 contains 11 residues. CDR1 is SQVTM and CDR2 is ANQGSEA in the germline V gene. Trimming stripped 6 bases from V and 7 bases from J, with 9 bases between. The data originate from a study of cytomegalovirus exposure and HLA in healthy donors. Study-wide results and caveats: Confirmation was obtained in vitro that a few CMV-associated chains are specific for CMV antigens. Associated with cytomegalovirus, according to the listing, were about 160 TCR beta chains. Cytomegalovirus status was reportedly diagnosed by the classifier with high sensitivity and specificity. The tendency of first-cohort TCR clusters to co-occur in the 120 or so validation repertoires was the finding of a later analysis.

The chain joins TRBV29-1 to TRBJ2-2; D possibly corresponds to TRBD1 (5 bases). This clonotype was obtained from a woman between 18 and 29 years old in good health and CMV-seronegative. The specimen was PBMCs. Written as DNA, the CDR3 is TGCAGCGTCACAGGCGGCGGGGAGCTGTTTTTT. Translation gives CSVTGGGELFF.